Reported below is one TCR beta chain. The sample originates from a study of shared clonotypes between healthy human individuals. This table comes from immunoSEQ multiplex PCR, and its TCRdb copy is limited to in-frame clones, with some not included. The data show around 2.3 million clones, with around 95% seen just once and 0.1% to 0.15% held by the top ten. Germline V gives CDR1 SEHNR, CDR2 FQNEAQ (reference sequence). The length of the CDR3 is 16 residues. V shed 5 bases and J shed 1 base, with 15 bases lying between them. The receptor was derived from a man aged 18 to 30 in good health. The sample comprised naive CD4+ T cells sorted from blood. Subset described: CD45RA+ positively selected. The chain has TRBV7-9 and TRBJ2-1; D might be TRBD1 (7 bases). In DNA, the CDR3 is TGTGCCAGCAGCCTCAGGGGGGTAGGGTCCTACAATGAGCAGTTCTTC. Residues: CASSLRGVGSYNEQFF.